Listed below are T cell receptor beta chains from one sample, sequenced in a study of cytomegalovirus exposure and HLA in healthy donors. Assay used: immunoSEQ multiplex PCR; TCRdb lists only in-frame clones, some missing. The table records roughly 180,000 clones, over 80% of them present only once. The sample taken for sequencing was PBMCs. All receptors derive from a woman aged 45 to 65 in good health and CMV-seropositive. The CDR3 runs from the conserved cysteine through the conserved F or W. The D gene is left open where the match is weak. Not every row has a clone size; where given, it reads once, few, many or a size class.

D gene	clone size	J gene	V gene	CDR3 protein	CDR3 DNA
.	.	TRBJ2-3	TRBV5-1	CASSRYGVSTDTQYF	TGCGCCAGCAGTCGGTACGGGGTGAGCACAGATACGCAGTATTTT
TRBD1	.	TRBJ1-1	TRBV7-9	CASSLTGGTEAFF	TGTGCCAGCAGCCTGACAGGGGGCACTGAAGCTTTCTTT
.	.	TRBJ1-1	TRBV6-5	CASSSQGTEAFF	TGTGCCAGCAGTTCCCAGGGCACTGAAGCTTTCTTT
TRBD2	.	TRBJ2-3	TRBV4-3	CASSQDPRGGTDTQYF	TGCGCCAGCAGCCAAGATCCCCGGGGGGGCACAGATACGCAGTATTTT
.	.	TRBJ1-3	TRBV6-5	CASSYRRDSGNTIYF	TGTGCCAGCAGTTACCGGCGGGACTCTGGAAACACCATATATTTT
TRBD2	.	TRBJ2-7	TRBV6-1	CASSLEHVAGEQYF	TGTGCCAGCAGTTTAGAACACGTAGCGGGGGAGCAGTACTTC
.	once	TRBJ1-5	TRBV19	CASSIRGGYQPQHF	TGTGCCAGTAGTATACGGGGGGGGTATCAGCCCCAGCATTTT
.	.	TRBJ1-3	TRBV30	CAGEGGSGNTIYF	TGTGCCGGGGAAGGGGGATCTGGAAACACCATATATTTT
.	.	TRBJ1-1	TRBV28	CASSPHSSEAEAFF	TGTGCCAGCTCCCCCCACTCCTCGGAGGCTGAAGCTTTCTTT
TRBD2	few	TRBJ2-5	TRBV4-2	CASSQDPGREETQYF	TGTGCCAGCAGCCAAGATCCAGGGAGGGAAGAGACCCAGTACTTC
TRBD1	.	TRBJ2-7	TRBV5-1	CASSTKDRGLSYEQYF	TGCGCCAGCAGCACGAAGGACAGGGGGCTATCCTACGAGCAGTACTTC